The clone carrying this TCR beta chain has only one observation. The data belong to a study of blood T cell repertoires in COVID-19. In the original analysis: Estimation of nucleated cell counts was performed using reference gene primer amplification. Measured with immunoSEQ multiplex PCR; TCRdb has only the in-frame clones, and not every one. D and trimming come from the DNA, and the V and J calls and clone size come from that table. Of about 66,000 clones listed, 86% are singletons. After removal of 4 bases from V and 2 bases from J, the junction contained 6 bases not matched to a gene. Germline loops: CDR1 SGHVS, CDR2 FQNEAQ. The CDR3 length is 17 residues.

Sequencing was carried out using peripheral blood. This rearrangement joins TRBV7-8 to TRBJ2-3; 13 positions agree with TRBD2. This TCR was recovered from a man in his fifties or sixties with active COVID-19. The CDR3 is CASSSWGLAGHTDTQYF. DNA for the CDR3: TGTGCCAGCAGCTCCTGGGGACTAGCGGGACACACAGATACGCAGTATTTT.